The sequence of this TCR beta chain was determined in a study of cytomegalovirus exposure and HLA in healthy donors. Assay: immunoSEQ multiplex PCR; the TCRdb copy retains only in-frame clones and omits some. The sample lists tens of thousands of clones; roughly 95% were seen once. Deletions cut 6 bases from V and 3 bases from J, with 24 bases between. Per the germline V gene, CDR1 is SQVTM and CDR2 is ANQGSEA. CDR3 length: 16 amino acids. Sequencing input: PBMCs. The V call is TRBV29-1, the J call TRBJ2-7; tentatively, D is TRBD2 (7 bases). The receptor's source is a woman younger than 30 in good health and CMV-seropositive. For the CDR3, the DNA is TGCAGCGTGGGGGACCCGAGCGGGACCAGGGGCTACGAGCAGTACTTC. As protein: CSVGDPSGTRGYEQYF.